The 17 T cell receptor beta chains below were found in one sample sequenced in a study of shared clonotypes between healthy human individuals. Clones were sequenced by immunoSEQ multiplex PCR, and TCRdb holds only the in-frame ones, with some missing. The table records a few million clones, more than 90% of them present only once. The specimen was naive CD4+ T cells sorted from blood. Subset indicated: CD45RA+ positively selected. All receptors derive from a man aged 18-30 years in good health.

The sample holds one count of this clone. The V gene is TRBV27, the J gene TRBJ1-6; D is unclear. V dropped 1 base and J dropped 3 bases, with 7 bases sitting between them. The CDR3 is made up of 15 amino acids. CDR1 and CDR2 (germline): MNHEY, SMNVEV (reference sequence). The CDR3 is CASSLYPFYNSPLHF. CDR3 DNA: TGTGCCAGCAGTTTATATCCATTCTATAATTCACCCCTCCACTTT.

This rearrangement joins TRBV2 to TRBJ2-5; 8 positions match TRBD1. V shed 6 bases, J shed 1 base, and the junction held 7 bases outside the gene matches. This CDR3 has 15 amino acids. Germline V gene data show CDR1 as SNHLY and CDR2 as FYNNEI. As DNA, the CDR3 is TGTGCCAGCAGAAGTTCACAGGGGGGCCAAGAGACCCAGTACTTC. Translation: CASRSSQGGQETQYF. Looking up the rest from reference TRBV2 and TRBJ2-5 gives the full variable domain: EPEVTQTPSHQVTQMGQEVILRCVPISNHLYFYWYRQILGQKVEFLVSFYNNEISEKSEIFDDQFSVERPDGSNFTLKIRSTKLEDSAMYFCASRSSQGGQETQYFGPGTRLLVL.

This chain links TRBV7-9 with TRBJ2-7, with D tentatively TRBD1 (6 bases). Trimming cost V 5 bases and J 6 bases, with 23 bases left between them. This CDR3 region has 16 residues. Germline loops: CDR1 SEHNR, CDR2 FQNEAQ (reference sequence). CDR3 bases: TGTGCCAGCAGCCCTTCCGGGACCGCCAAAGGGGGCGAGCAGTACTTC. Its translation is CASSPSGTAKGGEQYF.

This clone turned up a few times. The genes are TRBV15 and TRBJ1-5, with 7 bases lining up with TRBD1. Germline CDR1 is LNHNV and CDR2 is YYDKDF (reference sequence). The CDR3 extends over 14 amino acids. V dropped 4 bases and J dropped 6; count of bases not matched to a gene: 6. CDR3 coding DNA: TGTGCCACCAGCACTGACAGGGTTAGTCAGCCCCAGCATTTT. Translated: CATSTDRVSQPQHF. Looking up the rest from reference TRBV15 and TRBJ1-5 gives the full variable domain: DAMVIQNPRYQVTQFGKPVTLSCSQTLNHNVMYWYQQKSSQAPKLLFHYYDKDFNNEADTPDNFQSRRPNTSFCFLDIRSPGLGDTAMYLCATSTDRVSQPQHFGDGTRLSIL.

V usage is TRBV11-2 and J usage is TRBJ2-1; D call uncertain. The CDR3 has 15 amino acids. Germline CDR1 reads SGHAT; CDR2 reads FQNNGV. V was pared by 0 bases and J by 0 bases, with 6 bases between. The CDR3 DNA reads TGTGCCAGCAGCTTAGAGGGGTACTCCTACAATGAGCAGTTCTTC. Translating it yields CASSLEGYSYNEQFF.

This chain connects TRBV9 to TRBJ2-3, with D possibly being TRBD1 or TRBD2 (5 bases each). Germline-derived CDR1 and CDR2 are SGDLS and YYNGEE. The CDR3 extends over 15 amino acids. The V end was cut by 4 bases, the J end by 5 bases, with 17 bases between. CDR3: CASSQLGAYEDTQYF. CDR3 DNA sequence: TGTGCCAGCAGCCAACTAGGGGCGTATGAAGATACGCAGTATTTT.

A remark on this clone: The same CDR3 arises from other DNA sequences in this sample as well. The chain is built from TRBV10-3 and TRBJ1-5, with D hard to call. CDR1 and CDR2 from the germline V gene are ENHRY and SYGVKD. The CDR3 consists of 12 residues. V lost 0 bases and J lost 7, with 4 bases in between. This chain's CDR3 is CAISESGQPQHF. The DNA of the CDR3 is TGTGCCATCAGTGAGTCAGGCCAGCCCCAGCATTTT.

The V call is TRBV18, the J call TRBJ2-6; D assignment may be TRBD1 or TRBD2 (5 bases each). This CDR3 contains 15 residues. Trimming left V 3 bases short and J 4 bases short, with 10 bases between. The germline CDR1 and CDR2 sequences are KGHSH and LQKENI. CDR3 loop: CASSPGVIGANVLTF. CDR3 nucleotides: TGTGCCAGCTCACCGGGGGTCATCGGGGCCAACGTCCTGACTTTC. Variable domain in full (rest from reference TRBV18 and TRBJ2-6): NAGVMQNPRHLVRRRGQEARLRCSPMKGHSHVYWYRQLPEEGLKFMVYLQKENIIDESGMPKERFSAEFPKEGPSILRIQQVVRGDSAAYFCASSPGVIGANVLTFGAGSRLTVL.

V is TRBV4-1 and J is TRBJ2-1; TRBD2 is a possible D gene (5 bases). Germline V lookup: CDR1 MGHRA, CDR2 YSYEKL. The V gene lost 0 bases and the J gene lost 7 bases, with 16 bases spanning the gap. CDR3 length: 16 amino acids. CDR3 coding DNA: TGCGCCAGCAGCCAAGAAGGGCGGGCCCCTCAGAATGAGCAGTTCTTC. It translates to CASSQEGRAPQNEQFF.

The V call is TRBV28, the J call TRBJ1-5, with D possibly TRBD1 on 5 matching bases. The CDR3 has 16 residues. Trimming removed 6 bases at V and 3 bases at J, with 18 bases between. CDR1 is MDHEN and CDR2 is SYDVKM in the germline V gene. The CDR3 DNA reads TGTGCCAGCAGCTCCGGGGCGGGGTTTAACAATCAGCCCCAGCATTTT. Protein: CASSSGAGFNNQPQHF.

About this clone itself: A read error may produce the germline difference seen at one junction end. V is TRBV2 and J is TRBJ2-7; 11 nucleotides align to TRBD2. The CDR3 totals 13 residues. In germline, CDR1 is SNHLY, CDR2 FYNNEI. CDR3 sequence (DNA): TGTGCCAGCAGTGGCGAACTAGCGGGAGCCTTGCTCTTC. It encodes CASSGELAGALLF. Full variable domain (rest looked up from reference TRBV2 and TRBJ2-7): EPEVTQTPSHQVTQMGQEVILRCVPISNHLYFYWYRQILGQKVEFLVSFYNNEISEKSEIFDDQFSVERPDGSNFTLKIRSTKLEDSAMYFCASSGELAGALLFGPGTRLTVT.

This chain joins TRBV6-6 and TRBJ2-1, with 9 nucleotides matching TRBD2. The CDR3 has 14 residues. J lost 4 bases, V lost 8 bases, and 6 bases had no gene match. From germline, CDR1 is MNHNY and CDR2 SVGAGI (reference sequence). The CDR3 reads CASDQTSGYNEQFF. CDR3 coding DNA: TGTGCCAGCGATCAGACTAGCGGTTACAATGAGCAGTTCTTC.

This clone was detected once. The V gene is TRBV29-1, the J gene TRBJ2-5; TRBD1 agrees at 8 bases. Per germline, CDR1 SQVTM and CDR2 ANQGSEA. CDR3 length equals 13 residues. The V gene end was trimmed by 5 bases and the J gene end by 5 bases; junction bases not matched to a gene: 7. The DNA of the CDR3 is TGCAGCGTTAGGACAGGGTTCATGGAGACCCAGTACTTC. Its protein product is CSVRTGFMETQYF.

The chain employs TRBV12-5 and TRBJ1-6; the match to TRBD1 covers 9 bases. The length of the CDR3 is 17 residues. With 0 bases clipped from V and 5 bases from J, the junction kept 5 bases outside the gene matches. Germline lookup yields CDR1 LGHNT and CDR2 FRNRAP. The DNA for the CDR3 is TGTGCTAGTGGTTTGGTATGGGGGACAGGGAATAATTCACCCCTCCACTTT. Translated, it gives CASGLVWGTGNNSPLHF.

V and J are TRBV10-3 and TRBJ2-3; 8 positions match TRBD2. V shed 7 bases and J 0 bases; nucleotides not matched to a gene: 6. This CDR3 is 15 amino acids long. Germline V CDR1 and CDR2: ENHRY, SYGVKD. The CDR3 DNA follows: TGTGCCATCACCGCCAGCGGGGGTAGCACAGATACGCAGTATTTT. Encoded protein: CAITASGGSTDTQYF.

This clone was counted a single time. Other DNA sequences within the sample encode an identical CDR3. V usage is TRBV5-1 and J usage is TRBJ2-3; TRBD2 matches at 7 bases. V gave up 0 bases and J gave up 1 base; unmatched junction bases: 5. The CDR3 is 16 residues long. In germline, CDR1 is SGHRS, CDR2 YFSETQ. The CDR3 bases are TGCGCCAGCAGCTTGGGGTCTAGCGGAGGCACAGATACGCAGTATTTT. Residues: CASSLGSSGGTDTQYF.

This clone was counted once. This chain joins TRBV10-2 and TRBJ2-2, with D perhaps TRBD1 (6 bases). With 6 bases removed from V and 2 bases from J, the gap between germline ends came to 10 bases. The CDR3 extends over 14 amino acids. Germline V lookup: CDR1 WSHSY, CDR2 SAAADI. The CDR3 sequence: CASRGDTNTGELFF. The CDR3 nucleotides are TGCGCCAGCAGGGGGGACACTAACACCGGGGAGCTGTTTTTT.